What follows are 9 T cell receptor beta chains derived from one specimen sequenced in a study of metastatic and nonmetastatic thyroid tumors. TCRdb re-analyzed the PCR reads through MiXCR. The sample holds about 85,000 clones, roughly 8.6% seen once. All patients were untreated before thyroid surgery. Sequencing was done on a sample of blood. All receptors come from a female donor with papillary thyroid cancer or a benign thyroid nodule (not recorded which). Some clones in this sample may be carry-over from other donors' samples.

The table lists this clone with a count of one. V usage is TRBV3-1 and J usage is TRBJ2-7; 9 positions match TRBD1. Unmatched junction bases numbered 2, after V lost 4 bases and J lost 4 bases. CDR1 LGHDT and CDR2 YNNKEL come from the germline V gene (reference sequence). There are 13 residues in the CDR3. CDR3 protein: CASSPTGGYEQYF. In nucleotides, the CDR3 is TGTGCCAGCAGCCCGACAGGGGGGTACGAGCAGTACTTC.

There are a few counts of this clone. The rearrangement links TRBV2 to TRBJ2-1; no reliable D call. Germline V gene lookup returns CDR1 SNHLY and CDR2 FYNNEI. V lost 6 bases and J lost 9, with 12 bases in between. The CDR3 contains 12 residues. CDR3: CASREIVAEQFF. CDR3 nucleotide sequence: TGTGCCAGCAGAGAGATCGTGGCTGAGCAGTTCTTC.

In this sample, this clone turned up many times. The chain couples TRBV19 to TRBJ2-6, with D perhaps matching TRBD1 (5 bases). Germline CDR1 LNHDA, CDR2 SQIVND (reference sequence). Trimming took off 6 bases at V and 4 bases at J, with 13 bases between the two ends. CDR3 length: 15 residues. CDR3 nucleotides: TGTGCCAGTAGAGAAGGGGCGGCCGGGGCCAACGTCCTGACTTTC. As protein: CASREGAAGANVLTF.

This clone was observed a handful of times. Since a much larger clone is just one base distant, this may be a read error. At the DNA level, this CDR3 is encoded by other sequences in the same sample as well. The chain is built from TRBV5-1 and TRBJ2-1; 10 bases align to TRBD2. Trimming took 5 bases from V and 8 from J; bases not matched to a gene: 13. The CDR3 has 16 amino acids. The germline V gene encodes CDR1 SGHRS and CDR2 YFSETQ. The CDR3 bases are TGCGCCAGCAGTCCCGGGACTAGCGATGCCTCAGATGAGCAGTTCTTC. This gives the protein CASSPGTSDASDEQFF.

This clone showed up many times. The chain carries TRBV15 and TRBJ1-5; perhaps TRBD1 as D (5 bases). CDR1 and CDR2 from the germline V gene are LNHNV and YYDKDF (reference sequence). The V gene lost 11 bases and the J gene lost 3 bases, with 14 bases spanning the gap. The CDR3 covers 13 residues. The CDR3 reads CASSQALNQPQHF. CDR3 nucleotide sequence: TGTGCCTCCTCACAGGCGCTCAATCAGCCCCAGCATTTT.

This clone was counted a few times. A much larger clone lies a single base off, so this may be a read error. The genes are TRBV18 and TRBJ1-6, with 7 bases aligning to TRBD1. Germline V gene sequence: CDR1 KGHSH, CDR2 LQKENI. The CDR3 totals 17 residues. CDR3 DNA sequence: TGTGCCGGCTCACCCCAGGGGACAGTATTTGGCGGTTCACCCCTCCACTTT. Its translation: CAGSPQGTVFGGSPLHF.

This clone was seen many times. This chain connects TRBV10-3 to TRBJ1-6; D unresolved. The CDR3 runs to 16 residues. Trimming took 9 bases from V and 0 from J, leaving 15 bases between them. Germline CDR1 and CDR2: ENHRY and SYGVKD. CDR3 protein: CAIKRDLDSYNSPLHF. CDR3 nucleotide sequence: TGTGCCATTAAAAGAGACCTCGACTCCTATAATTCACCCCTCCACTTT.

This clone came up many times. The J gene is TRBJ2-7, the V gene TRBV20-1; D might be TRBD1 (7 bases). Germline V gene lookup returns CDR1 DFQATT and CDR2 SNEGSKA (reference sequence). This CDR3 has 15 residues. Trimming shortened V by 3 bases and J by 2 bases, and 17 bases separated the two germline ends. CDR3 amino acids: CSASGSGGKAYEQYF. CDR3 bases: TGCAGTGCTAGTGGGTCAGGGGGGAAGGCCTACGAGCAGTACTTC.

At least ten counts were recorded for this clone. V usage is TRBV19 and J usage is TRBJ1-1, with TRBD1 as a possible D gene (5 bases). The CDR3 is 13 residues long. Germline V gene sequence: CDR1 LNHDA, CDR2 SQIVND (reference sequence). Trimming left V 7 bases short and J 4 bases short, with 13 bases between. CDR3 DNA sequence: TGTGCCAGTATTCGGGGCCTGGGCACTGAAGCTTTCTTT. This gives the protein CASIRGLGTEAFF.